This TCR beta chain was documented in a study of PD-1 blockade in mismatch repair-deficient tumors. As for the study in general: Patients had 11 to 13 mismatch repair-deficient cancer types and were previously treated and progressing. Overall study results and limits: Tumor-resident clones, often absent from pretreatment blood, expanded after pembrolizumab and then contracted.

Every patient had mismatch repair deficiency by PCR or immunohistochemistry. TCR sequencing covered a few patients who responded to pembrolizumab. The CDR3 spans 15 residues. The germline V gene has CDR1 MNHNS and CDR2 SASEGT. V dropped 3 bases and J dropped 5; count of bases not matched to a gene: 7. Some clones are missing from TCRdb's copy, which holds only in-frame ones; the method was immunoSEQ multiplex PCR. The sample records under 150,000 clones, around 83% being singletons. To note about this clone: Its antigen is undetermined.

V gene TRBV6-1 combines with J gene TRBJ2-5; 9 bases match TRBD2. This clonotype originated in an adult with mismatch repair-deficient cancer. The sample was peripheral blood, taken 44 weeks after starting pembrolizumab. Here the CDR3 DNA reads TGTGCCAGCAGTGAGGCAGCGGGAGGTCAGGAGACCCAGTACTTC. This gives the protein CASSEAAGGQETQYF.